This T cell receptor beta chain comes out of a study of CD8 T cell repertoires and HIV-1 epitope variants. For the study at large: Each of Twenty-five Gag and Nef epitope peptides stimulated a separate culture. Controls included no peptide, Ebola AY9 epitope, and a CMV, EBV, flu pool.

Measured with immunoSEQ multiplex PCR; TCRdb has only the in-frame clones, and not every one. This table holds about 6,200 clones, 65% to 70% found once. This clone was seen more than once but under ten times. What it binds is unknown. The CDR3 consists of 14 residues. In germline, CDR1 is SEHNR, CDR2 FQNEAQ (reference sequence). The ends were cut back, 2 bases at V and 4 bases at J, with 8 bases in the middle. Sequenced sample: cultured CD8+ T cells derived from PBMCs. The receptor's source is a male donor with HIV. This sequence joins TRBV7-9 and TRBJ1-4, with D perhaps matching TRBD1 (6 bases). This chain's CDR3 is CASSLRGGNEKLFF. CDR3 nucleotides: TGTGCCAGCAGCTTAAGAGGGGGTAATGAAAAACTGTTTTTT.